This T cell receptor beta chain was identified in a study of blood T cell repertoires in COVID-19. The assay was immunoSEQ multiplex PCR, and TCRdb's table has in-frame clones only and misses some. The repertoire includes about 99,000 clones, approximately 87% of them detected once, and approximately 15% sits in the top ten. The trim removed 2 bases at V and 6 bases at J, leaving 11 bases unmatched. Germline values: CDR1 MNHEY, CDR2 SVGAGI. The CDR3 consists of 16 residues. This chain joins TRBV6-5 and TRBJ2-5; 8 nucleotides agree with TRBD1. Sequenced: peripheral blood. This receptor was identified in a man in his fifties or sixties with acute or convalescent COVID-19. The CDR3 DNA sequence: TGTGCCAGCAGTTACGCCGGGACAGGAAAGGGCAAGACCCAGTACTTC. It yields the protein CASSYAGTGKGKTQYF.